Listed below are T cell receptor beta chains from one sample, sequenced in a study of graft-versus-host responses after intestinal transplantation. No antigen is known for these receptors. Clones were read by immunoSEQ multiplex PCR, and TCRdb kept only the in-frame ones, dropping some. The table includes about 100,000 clones, 90% to 95% detected once. The source material was unstimulated CD4+ T cells sorted from spleen or lymph node cells, sampled before transplant. The receptors originated from a human donor who was the organ donor for an intestinal transplant. Each CDR3 is given with its conserved first and last residue. The order of the fields is J gene, V gene, D gene, clone size, CDR3 length, CDR3 protein, CDR3 DNA. A D gene is named only where the DNA matches it firmly. Only part of the rows carry a size: once, few, many, or a class if the clone is expanded.

j_call: TRBJ2-7
v_call: TRBV4-3
d_call: TRBD1
clone_size: once
cdr3_length: 14
cdr3_aa: CASSQGQPGGEQYF
cdr3_nt: TGCGCCAGCAGCCAAGGACAACCAGGGGGCGAGCAGTACTTC

j_call: TRBJ2-7
v_call: TRBV5-1
d_call: TRBD2
clone_size: -
cdr3_length: 18
cdr3_aa: CASRRVWRGREGSYEQYF
cdr3_nt: TGCGCCAGCAGACGGGTTTGGCGGGGGAGAGAAGGGTCCTACGAGCAGTACTTC

j_call: TRBJ1-1
v_call: TRBV19
d_call: TRBD1
clone_size: once
cdr3_length: 13
cdr3_aa: CASRTGGRSEAFF
cdr3_nt: TGTGCCAGTCGGACAGGGGGCAGGTCTGAAGCTTTCTTT

j_call: TRBJ2-3
v_call: TRBV18
d_call: TRBD2
clone_size: -
cdr3_length: 16
cdr3_aa: CASSPLASGGSDTQYF
cdr3_nt: TGTGCCAGCTCACCACTAGCGTCGGGGGGGTCGGATACGCAGTATTTT

j_call: TRBJ1-1
v_call: TRBV7-3
d_call: -
clone_size: -
cdr3_length: 13
cdr3_aa: CASSLGGGQRAFF
cdr3_nt: TGTGCCAGCAGCTTAGGCGGGGGGCAGAGGGCTTTCTTT

j_call: TRBJ2-5
v_call: TRBV27
d_call: TRBD2
clone_size: -
cdr3_length: 17
cdr3_aa: CASSSSGGALESETQYF
cdr3_nt: TGTGCCAGCAGTTCAAGCGGGGGGGCCCTCGAGTCAGAGACCCAGTACTTC

j_call: TRBJ2-3
v_call: TRBV7-2
d_call: TRBD2
clone_size: -
cdr3_length: 15
cdr3_aa: CASTLKRGGLGTQYF
cdr3_nt: TGTGCCAGCACCCTGAAACGGGGGGGTTTAGGTACGCAGTATTTT

j_call: TRBJ1-2
v_call: TRBV7-2
d_call: TRBD1
clone_size: few
cdr3_length: 11
cdr3_aa: CATQGNYGYTF
cdr3_nt: TGTGCCACACAGGGGAACTATGGCTACACCTTC

j_call: TRBJ2-2
v_call: TRBV5-1
d_call: -
clone_size: -
cdr3_length: 16
cdr3_aa: CASSPPGGAPTGELFF
cdr3_nt: TGCGCCAGCAGCCCCCCTGGCGGGGCCCCCACCGGGGAGCTGTTTTTT

j_call: TRBJ2-5
v_call: TRBV4-1
d_call: TRBD1
clone_size: -
cdr3_length: 15
cdr3_aa: CASSVRSGGGETQYF
cdr3_nt: TGCGCCAGCAGCGTCCGATCAGGGGGCGGCGAGACCCAGTACTTC

j_call: TRBJ2-5
v_call: TRBV27
d_call: TRBD2
clone_size: -
cdr3_length: 17
cdr3_aa: CASSLFAPSGVQETQYF
cdr3_nt: TGTGCCAGCAGTTTATTTGCCCCGAGCGGGGTCCAAGAGACCCAGTACTTC

j_call: TRBJ1-4
v_call: TRBV7-9
d_call: -
clone_size: -
cdr3_length: 13
cdr3_aa: CASSLGQYEKLFF
cdr3_nt: TGTGCCAGCAGCTTAGGACAATATGAAAAACTGTTTTTT

j_call: TRBJ2-7
v_call: TRBV4-2
d_call: -
clone_size: -
cdr3_length: 14
cdr3_aa: CASSQDYTSYEQYF
cdr3_nt: TGTGCCAGCAGCCAAGATTATACCTCCTACGAGCAGTACTTC

j_call: TRBJ2-5
v_call: TRBV7-2
d_call: -
clone_size: -
cdr3_length: 15
cdr3_aa: CASSPLAVFVETQYF
cdr3_nt: TGTGCCAGCAGCCCCCTGGCTGTGTTCGTAGAGACCCAGTACTTC

j_call: TRBJ1-2
v_call: TRBV28
d_call: -
clone_size: -
cdr3_length: 14
cdr3_aa: CASSSPQGRDGYTF
cdr3_nt: TGTGCCAGCAGTTCCCCCCAGGGGAGGGATGGCTACACCTTC

j_call: TRBJ2-4
v_call: TRBV7-2
d_call: TRBD2
clone_size: -
cdr3_length: 15
cdr3_aa: CASREGGRTKNIQYF
cdr3_nt: TGTGCCAGCCGGGAGGGGGGCCGAACCAAAAACATTCAGTACTTC

j_call: TRBJ1-4
v_call: TRBV28
d_call: -
clone_size: -
cdr3_length: 15
cdr3_aa: CASGGGPDLNEKLFF
cdr3_nt: TGTGCCAGCGGAGGAGGACCCGATCTTAATGAAAAACTGTTTTTT

j_call: TRBJ2-3
v_call: TRBV5-1
d_call: TRBD2
clone_size: -
cdr3_length: 18
cdr3_aa: CASSPSGTSGGAGDTQYF
cdr3_nt: TGCGCCAGCAGCCCGTCGGGGACTAGCGGGGGGGCGGGAGATACGCAGTATTTT

j_call: TRBJ2-5
v_call: TRBV7-3
d_call: -
clone_size: -
cdr3_length: 13
cdr3_aa: CASSSGTLETQYF
cdr3_nt: TGTGCCAGCAGCTCAGGGACTCTAGAGACCCAGTACTTC

j_call: TRBJ1-5
v_call: TRBV2
d_call: TRBD1
clone_size: -
cdr3_length: 14
cdr3_aa: CASSGMGQSQPQHF
cdr3_nt: TGTGCCAGCAGTGGGATGGGACAGTCTCAGCCCCAGCATTTT

j_call: TRBJ2-7
v_call: TRBV4-2
d_call: -
clone_size: -
cdr3_length: 15
cdr3_aa: CASSQGSSETYEQYF
cdr3_nt: TGTGCCAGCAGCCAAGGGTCTAGCGAGACCTACGAGCAGTACTTC

j_call: TRBJ2-7
v_call: TRBV5-1
d_call: TRBD2
clone_size: -
cdr3_length: 14
cdr3_aa: CASSFGGGTYEQYF
cdr3_nt: TGCGCCAGCAGCTTTGGCGGGGGGACCTACGAGCAGTACTTC

j_call: TRBJ1-2
v_call: TRBV6-1
d_call: TRBD1
clone_size: -
cdr3_length: 13
cdr3_aa: CASRGQRLYGYTF
cdr3_nt: TGTGCCAGCAGGGGACAGCGTCTATATGGCTACACCTTC

j_call: TRBJ2-7
v_call: TRBV27
d_call: TRBD1
clone_size: -
cdr3_length: 15
cdr3_aa: CASSLMGQLLYEQYF
cdr3_nt: TGTGCCAGCAGTTTAATGGGACAGCTTCTGTACGAGCAGTACTTC

j_call: TRBJ1-1
v_call: TRBV4-2
d_call: -
clone_size: -
cdr3_length: 16
cdr3_aa: CASSQEQGVRGTEAFF
cdr3_nt: TGTGCCAGCAGCCAAGAACAAGGGGTTAGGGGCACTGAAGCTTTCTTT

j_call: TRBJ1-3
v_call: TRBV19
d_call: -
clone_size: -
cdr3_length: 13
cdr3_aa: CASSFSSGNTIYF
cdr3_nt: TGTGCCAGTAGTTTCAGCTCTGGAAACACCATATATTTT

j_call: TRBJ1-1
v_call: TRBV4-3
d_call: TRBD1
clone_size: -
cdr3_length: 14
cdr3_aa: CASSQYQGDTEAFF
cdr3_nt: TGCGCCAGCAGCCAATACCAGGGGGACACTGAAGCTTTCTTT

j_call: TRBJ1-2
v_call: TRBV13
d_call: TRBD1
clone_size: -
cdr3_length: 13
cdr3_aa: CASRGTGVGGYTF
cdr3_nt: TGTGCCAGCAGAGGGACAGGGGTTGGGGGCTACACCTTC

j_call: TRBJ2-2
v_call: TRBV4-2
d_call: TRBD2
clone_size: -
cdr3_length: 19
cdr3_aa: CASRVTSGYPYSNTGELFF
cdr3_nt: TGTGCCAGCAGAGTGACTAGCGGGTACCCCTATTCGAACACCGGGGAGCTGTTTTTT

j_call: TRBJ2-5
v_call: TRBV19
d_call: -
clone_size: -
cdr3_length: 14
cdr3_aa: CASSIQGSIETQYF
cdr3_nt: TGTGCCAGTAGTATACAGGGGAGCATAGAGACCCAGTACTTC

j_call: TRBJ1-2
v_call: TRBV6-1
d_call: -
clone_size: -
cdr3_length: 13
cdr3_aa: CASSVRVNYGYTF
cdr3_nt: TGTGCCAGCAGTGTCAGGGTGAACTATGGCTACACCTTC

j_call: TRBJ2-5
v_call: TRBV20-1
d_call: TRBD1
clone_size: -
cdr3_length: 11
cdr3_aa: CSAYRGETQYF
cdr3_nt: TGCAGTGCTTACAGGGGGGAGACCCAGTACTTC

j_call: TRBJ2-3
v_call: TRBV11-3
d_call: -
clone_size: -
cdr3_length: 15
cdr3_aa: CASSLGGGSTDTQYF
cdr3_nt: TGTGCCAGCAGCTTAGGCGGGGGCAGCACAGATACGCAGTATTTT

j_call: TRBJ2-7
v_call: TRBV11-2
d_call: TRBD1
clone_size: -
cdr3_length: 15
cdr3_aa: CASSRDRGAPYEQYF
cdr3_nt: TGTGCCAGCAGCCGAGACAGGGGAGCGCCCTACGAGCAGTACTTC

j_call: TRBJ1-1
v_call: TRBV28
d_call: -
clone_size: -
cdr3_length: 13
cdr3_aa: CASSPHAGSGAFF
cdr3_nt: TGTGCCAGCAGTCCCCACGCCGGGTCGGGAGCTTTCTTT

j_call: TRBJ1-6
v_call: TRBV7-9
d_call: -
clone_size: -
cdr3_length: 12
cdr3_aa: CASSLQGSPLHF
cdr3_nt: TGTGCCAGCAGCCTACAGGGTTCACCCCTCCACTTT

j_call: TRBJ1-2
v_call: TRBV5-1
d_call: TRBD1
clone_size: -
cdr3_length: 13
cdr3_aa: CASSTGQAYGYTF
cdr3_nt: TGCGCCAGCAGCACAGGACAGGCGTATGGCTACACCTTC

j_call: TRBJ2-7
v_call: TRBV27
d_call: -
clone_size: -
cdr3_length: 15
cdr3_aa: CASSLSRAGGYEQYF
cdr3_nt: TGTGCCAGCAGTTTGTCACGGGCAGGAGGTTACGAGCAGTACTTC

j_call: TRBJ2-2
v_call: TRBV6-6
d_call: TRBD2
clone_size: -
cdr3_length: 16
cdr3_aa: CASSQTSGGAAGELFF
cdr3_nt: TGTGCCAGCAGCCAAACTAGCGGGGGGGCCGCCGGGGAGCTGTTTTTT

j_call: TRBJ1-1
v_call: TRBV29-1
d_call: TRBD1
clone_size: -
cdr3_length: 12
cdr3_aa: CSVGTVNTEAFF
cdr3_nt: TGCAGCGTGGGGACAGTGAACACTGAAGCTTTCTTT

j_call: TRBJ1-2
v_call: TRBV5-1
d_call: TRBD1
clone_size: -
cdr3_length: 14
cdr3_aa: CASSPGQGAIGYTF
cdr3_nt: TGCGCCAGCAGTCCGGGACAGGGGGCGATTGGCTACACCTTC

j_call: TRBJ1-1
v_call: TRBV6-1
d_call: -
clone_size: -
cdr3_length: 14
cdr3_aa: CASSTGWGRTEAFF
cdr3_nt: TGTGCCAGCAGCACAGGGTGGGGGCGCACTGAAGCTTTCTTT

j_call: TRBJ2-3
v_call: TRBV4-3
d_call: -
clone_size: -
cdr3_length: 16
cdr3_aa: CASSQVLGGAEYTQYF
cdr3_nt: TGCGCCAGCAGCCAAGTTCTGGGCGGGGCGGAATATACGCAGTATTTT

j_call: TRBJ2-5
v_call: TRBV5-4
d_call: TRBD1
clone_size: -
cdr3_length: 15
cdr3_aa: CASSLAGGSGETQYF
cdr3_nt: TGTGCCAGCAGCTTGGCAGGGGGCTCGGGGGAGACCCAGTACTTC

j_call: TRBJ2-3
v_call: TRBV4-2
d_call: TRBD2
clone_size: -
cdr3_length: 17
cdr3_aa: CASSQEGGSGESDTQYF
cdr3_nt: TGTGCCAGCAGCCAAGAGGGGGGTAGCGGGGAATCAGATACGCAGTATTTT

j_call: TRBJ2-3
v_call: TRBV10-3
d_call: TRBD2
clone_size: -
cdr3_length: 16
cdr3_aa: CAISKAGTTITDTQYF
cdr3_nt: TGTGCCATCAGTAAGGCCGGGACTACCATCACAGATACGCAGTATTTT

j_call: TRBJ2-1
v_call: TRBV29-1
d_call: TRBD1
clone_size: -
cdr3_length: 14
cdr3_aa: CSVFGQGTYNEQFF
cdr3_nt: TGCAGCGTTTTCGGACAGGGAACCTACAATGAGCAGTTCTTC

j_call: TRBJ2-2
v_call: TRBV4-2
d_call: TRBD2
clone_size: once
cdr3_length: 16
cdr3_aa: CASSQPAGLNTGELFF
cdr3_nt: TGTGCCAGCAGCCAACCAGCGGGGCTCAACACCGGGGAGCTGTTTTTT

j_call: TRBJ1-6
v_call: TRBV27
d_call: -
clone_size: -
cdr3_length: 16
cdr3_aa: CASSLMGSPYNSPLHF
cdr3_nt: TGTGCCAGCAGTTTAATGGGGAGCCCCTATAATTCACCCCTCCACTTT

j_call: TRBJ1-5
v_call: TRBV30
d_call: -
clone_size: -
cdr3_length: 15
cdr3_aa: CAWSVTGLGNQPQHF
cdr3_nt: TGTGCCTGGAGTGTAACAGGGCTAGGCAATCAGCCCCAGCATTTT

j_call: TRBJ2-2
v_call: TRBV19
d_call: -
clone_size: -
cdr3_length: 14
cdr3_aa: CASTVALNTGELFF
cdr3_nt: TGTGCCAGTACAGTAGCCCTGAACACCGGGGAGCTGTTTTTT

j_call: TRBJ1-5
v_call: TRBV29-1
d_call: -
clone_size: -
cdr3_length: 14
cdr3_aa: CSVEDTGSGQPQHF
cdr3_nt: TGCAGCGTTGAAGACACGGGAAGTGGTCAGCCCCAGCATTTT

j_call: TRBJ1-1
v_call: TRBV19
d_call: -
clone_size: once
cdr3_length: 11
cdr3_aa: CASSERTEAFF
cdr3_nt: TGTGCCAGTAGCGAGAGAACTGAAGCTTTCTTT

j_call: TRBJ2-7
v_call: TRBV28
d_call: -
clone_size: few
cdr3_length: 15
cdr3_aa: CASSFSGGHSYEQYF
cdr3_nt: TGTGCCAGCAGTTTTTCGGGGGGCCATTCCTACGAGCAGTACTTC

j_call: TRBJ2-7
v_call: TRBV11-2
d_call: -
clone_size: -
cdr3_length: 13
cdr3_aa: CASSLAYSYEQYF
cdr3_nt: TGTGCCAGCAGCTTAGCCTACTCCTACGAGCAGTACTTC

j_call: TRBJ1-1
v_call: TRBV10-3
d_call: -
clone_size: -
cdr3_length: 14
cdr3_aa: CAISARQMNTEAFF
cdr3_nt: TGTGCCATCAGTGCCCGACAGATGAACACTGAAGCTTTCTTT